Here is one TCR beta chain with its context. This entry belongs to a study of shared clonotypes between healthy human individuals. Here immunoSEQ multiplex PCR was the method, and the copy in TCRdb shows in-frame clones only, minus some. This sample has hundreds of thousands of clones, with 95% to 97% found just once. This CDR3 region has 15 residues. The germline V gene has CDR1 KGHSH and CDR2 LQKENI. The V gene end was trimmed by 2 bases and the J gene end by 5 bases; junction bases not matched to a gene: 6. V and J are TRBV18 and TRBJ2-5; 9 bases line up with TRBD1. The specimen was naive CD4+ T cells sorted from blood. Subset of the sample: CD45RA+ positively selected. The source is a woman in her 30s in good health. CDR3 bases: TGTGCCAGCTCACCATTACAGGGGGCCGGGGAGACCCAGTACTTC. Translation: CASSPLQGAGETQYF. Complete variable domain (other parts from reference TRBV18 and TRBJ2-5): NAGVMQNPRHLVRRRGQEARLRCSPMKGHSHVYWYRQLPEEGLKFMVYLQKENIIDESGMPKERFSAEFPKEGPSILRIQQVVRGDSAAYFCASSPLQGAGETQYFGPGTRLLVL.